This paragraph covers one T cell receptor (beta chain) sequence. Antigen specificity is unknown. The CDR3 covers 15 residues. Germline trimming cut 0 bases from V and 3 bases from J; bases unmatched to any gene: 2. Germline CDR1 SGHRS, CDR2 YFSETQ. This sample is drawn from a study of cytomegalovirus exposure and HLA in healthy donors. Overall study findings and caveats: Immune exposure information available was restricted to CMV serostatus.

With 60 Vbeta and 13 Jbeta primers, the PCR was carried out. Repertoires were generated with immunoSEQ multiplex PCR, while TCRdb's copy carries only in-frame clones and drops some. The sample consists of 50,000 to 70,000 clones, 75% to 90% of them appearing once. This chain uses TRBV5-1 with TRBJ2-3, with 9 bases lining up with TRBD2. This TCR was sampled from a woman aged 35 to 49 in good health and CMV-seronegative. Specimen: PBMCs. The CDR3 DNA is TGCGCCAGCAGCTTGGTGGCGGGAGGGACAGATACGCAGTATTTT. As protein: CASSLVAGGTDTQYF.